These 9 T cell receptor beta chains originate from one sample sequenced in a study of T cell responses to AZD1222 COVID-19 vaccine. Only in-frame clones appear in the TCRdb table, and some are missing; sequencing was by immunoSEQ multiplex PCR. The sample has about 120,000 clones; around 91% are singletons. The specimen was peripheral blood, collected 28 days after the second AZD1222 dose. These TCRs come from an adult who received the AZD1222 COVID-19 vaccine.

The chain couples TRBV2 to TRBJ1-4, with TRBD1 as a possible D gene (6 bases). The CDR3 contains 18 residues. Germline assignment: CDR1 SNHLY and CDR2 FYNNEI. V was trimmed by 0 bases and J by 3 bases, leaving 17 bases between them. CDR3 region: CASSEALTGKDPNEKLFF. Written as DNA, the CDR3 is TGTGCCAGCAGTGAAGCGCTTACAGGGAAGGATCCTAATGAAAAACTGTTTTTT.

This rearrangement joins TRBV18 to TRBJ1-6; TRBD1 is a possible D gene (5 bases). The CDR3 spans 15 residues. The germline CDR1 and CDR2 sequences are KGHSH and LQKENI. V was shortened by 5 bases and J by 7 bases, with 15 bases between the two germline ends. CDR3 in amino acids: CASSTDSGGNSPLHF. CDR3 nucleotides: TGTGCCAGCTCAACTGACAGTGGGGGGAATTCACCCCTCCACTTT.

CDR3 protein: CSVEVNREGYTF. In nucleotides, the CDR3 is TGCAGCGTTGAGGTGAACAGGGAAGGCTACACCTTC. V and J are TRBV29-1 and TRBJ1-2; D may be TRBD1 (6 bases). V was clipped by 3 bases and J by 8 bases, with 13 bases between them. The germline gives CDR1 SQVTM, CDR2 ANQGSEA. The CDR3 totals 12 residues.

This chain joins TRBV18 and TRBJ2-7; 13 nucleotides line up with TRBD2. V was clipped by 1 base and J by 7 bases; unmatched bases: 7. The CDR3 runs to 16 residues. Germline lookup yields CDR1 KGHSH and CDR2 LQKENI. CDR3 sequence: CASSPQGTSGTPEQYF. Here the CDR3 DNA reads TGTGCCAGCTCACCACAAGGGACTAGCGGGACCCCAGAGCAGTACTTC.

The J gene is TRBJ2-2, the V gene TRBV5-1; no clear D. Trimming left V 6 bases short and J 2 bases short, with 14 bases between. This CDR3 region has 15 residues. Germline V gene data show CDR1 as SGHRS and CDR2 as YFSETQ. In DNA form, the CDR3 reads TGCGCCAGCAAGCCTTCCCAACCCAACACCGGGGAGCTGTTTTTT. Protein product: CASKPSQPNTGELFF. Full variable domain (missing parts from reference TRBV5-1 and TRBJ2-2): KAGVTQTPRYLIKTRGQQVTLSCSPISGHRSVSWYQQTPGQGLQFLFEYFSETQRNKGNFPGRFSGRQFSNSRSEMNVSTLELGDSALYLCASKPSQPNTGELFFGEGSRLTVL.

This clone was recorded only once. The V gene is TRBV18, the J gene TRBJ2-3; weak D call: TRBD2 (6 bases). Germline CDR1 and CDR2: KGHSH and LQKENI. V gave up 3 bases and J gave up 2 bases, with 12 bases separating them. The CDR3 is made up of 15 amino acids. Written as DNA, the CDR3 is TGTGCCAGCTCACCGGACGGAGGGGTCACAGATACGCAGTATTTT. Protein product: CASSPDGGVTDTQYF.

This clone was seen just once. The rearrangement joins TRBV5-4 to TRBJ2-7, with 8 bases that match TRBD2. Germline CDR1 is SGHNT and CDR2 is YYREEE (reference sequence). Germline trimming cut 0 bases from V and 4 bases from J; bases unmatched to any gene: 6. The CDR3 is made up of 15 amino acids. The DNA of the CDR3 is TGTGCCAGCAGCTTGGAGAGCGGGAGTTGGTACGAGCAGTACTTC. This gives the protein CASSLESGSWYEQYF.

The rearrangement joins TRBV28 to TRBJ2-7; possibly TRBD1 for D (6 bases). Trimming stripped 7 bases from V and 2 bases from J, with 12 bases between. The CDR3 is 13 amino acids. The germline V gene encodes CDR1 MDHEN and CDR2 SYDVKM. This CDR3 reads CASTSRGPYEQYF. The DNA of the CDR3 is TGTGCCAGCACCTCCAGGGGTCCCTACGAGCAGTACTTC.

The V and J genes are TRBV3-1 (or the pseudogene TRBV3-2) and TRBJ1-5; D not resolved. This CDR3 region has 13 residues. The germline V gene has CDR1 LGHDT and CDR2 YNNKEL (reference sequence). V lost 3 bases to trimming and J lost 12 bases, with 15 bases between them. Here the CDR3 reads CASSHRPKGDQHF. DNA for the CDR3: TGTGCCAGCAGCCACCGACCCAAAGGCGACCAGCATTTT.